This is a list of T cell receptor beta chains from one sample in a study of OX40 agonist ivuxolimab in advanced cancers. Profiling relied on immunoSEQ multiplex PCR, and the TCRdb table lists in-frame clones only, not all of them. The profile shows tens of thousands of clones, approximately 90% of them singletons. The sample in question was CD4+ or CD8+ T cells sorted from blood, obtained in a trial of the OX40 agonist ivuxolimab. These receptors were taken from an adult with an advanced solid tumor such as melanoma, head and neck, liver or kidney cancer. Both conserved end residues are part of each CDR3. D genes are given only for firm matches. Clone size, where shown, is once, few, many, or a class for clones that have expanded.

d_call j_call clone_size v_call cdr3_nt cdr3_aa
- TRBJ1-2 - TRBV28 TGTGCCAGCAGTTTAGGCGGGGGAAGAGGGCTTGGCTACACCTTC CASSLGGGRGLGYTF
- TRBJ2-6 - TRBV12-5 TGTGCTAGTGGTTTGGATACAGGGTCTGGGGCCAACGTCCTGACTTTC CASGLDTGSGANVLTF
TRBD1 TRBJ1-2 - TRBV9 TGTGCCAGCAGCGTAGTGGGACAGGGGGGCGGCTACACCTTC CASSVVGQGGGYTF
TRBD2 TRBJ2-5 - TRBV28 TGTGCCAGCAGCCAACAGGGACTAGCGGGCCAAGAGACCCAGTACTTC CASSQQGLAGQETQYF
- TRBJ2-1 - TRBV9 TGTGCCAGCAGCACCGGGACAGCGGGGCCAGGTGAGCAGTTCTTC CASSTGTAGPGEQFF
TRBD2 TRBJ2-7 - TRBV7-2 TGTGCCAGCAGCCAAACTAGCGGGGTCTCCTACGAGCAGTACTTC CASSQTSGVSYEQYF
- TRBJ1-2 - TRBV28 TGTGCCAGCAGCCATATGGCGTGGCAGGGAGGTGATGGCTACACCTTC CASSHMAWQGGDGYTF
TRBD2 TRBJ2-3 - TRBV29-1 TGCAGCGCTGGACTAGCGGGAAGCACAGATACGCAGTATTTT CSAGLAGSTDTQYF
- TRBJ1-2 - TRBV7-9 TGTGCCAGCAGCTTCGAGACAGTTTATGGCTACACCTTC CASSFETVYGYTF
TRBD1 TRBJ1-5 - TRBV18 TGTGCCAGCTCACCAGGACAGGGTGGCAATCAGCCCCAGCATTTT CASSPGQGGNQPQHF
TRBD2 TRBJ2-5 - TRBV5-1 TGCGCCAGCAGCTTACAGACTAGCGGGAGTTTTGAGACCCAGTACTTC CASSLQTSGSFETQYF
- TRBJ2-1 - TRBV7-3 TGTGCCAGCAGCCCCCAGGGGCTCCACAATAGTGAGCAGTTCTTC CASSPQGLHNSEQFF
- TRBJ2-4 - TRBV5-6 TGTGCCAGCAGCTTGCGGCCAGGGCGCGCCAAAAACATTCAGTACTTC CASSLRPGRAKNIQYF
- TRBJ1-1 - TRBV19 TGTGCCAGTAGTGACAGTTATACTGAAGCTTTCTTT CASSDSYTEAFF
- TRBJ1-2 - TRBV6-6 TGTGCCAGCGACCAACAGGGAGTTAACTATGGCTACACCTTC CASDQQGVNYGYTF
- TRBJ2-7 - TRBV21-1 TGTGCCAGCACCTGCCGGCGGGCCTACGAGCAGTACTTC CASTCRRAYEQYF
- TRBJ1-2 - TRBV6-5 TGTGCCAGCACCGAGACATATAGGAACTATGGCTACACCTTC CASTETYRNYGYTF
- TRBJ2-5 few TRBV27 TGTGCCAGCAGTTTGCTTCCCGGGGAGACCCAGTACTTC CASSLLPGETQYF
- TRBJ1-2 - TRBV29-1 TGCAGCGTTGGTAGGGGTGATGGCTACACCTTC CSVGRGDGYTF
TRBD2 TRBJ2-5 - TRBV2 TGTGCCAGCACCCTGACTAGCGCATTCCAAGAGACCCAGTACTTC CASTLTSAFQETQYF
- TRBJ2-7 - TRBV7-2 TGTGCCAGCAGCCCCGAAGGAGGTGAGCAGTACTTC CASSPEGGEQYF
- TRBJ1-4 - TRBV5-1 TGCGCCAGCAGCTTGGATCTGACACCTAATGAAAAACTGTTTTTT CASSLDLTPNEKLFF
TRBD1 TRBJ2-3 - TRBV9 TGTGCCAGCAGCGAGGACAGGGATACGCAGTATTTT CASSEDRDTQYF
- TRBJ1-2 - TRBV4-2 TGTGCCAGCAGCCAAGGACCGGCGGGGGGCGCGGCCTTC CASSQGPAGGAAF
TRBD2 TRBJ2-5 - TRBV5-1 TGCGCCAGCAGCTTAGCTAGCGGGAATTCAGAGACCCAGTACTTC CASSLASGNSETQYF
TRBD1 TRBJ2-6 - TRBV28 TGTGCCAGCAGTTTTCGGCTTGGGGACAGGCGCTCTGGGGCCAACGTCCTGACTTTC CASSFRLGDRRSGANVLTF
- TRBJ1-5 - TRBV6-5 TGTGCCAGCAGTCCCGACATGACCCAGCATTTT CASSPDMTQHF
TRBD2 TRBJ2-5 once TRBV6-5 TGTGCCAGCAGTCCTGGACTAGCGGGAGAGACCCAGTACTTC CASSPGLAGETQYF
- TRBJ2-2 - TRBV28 TGTGCCAGCACCCCTCGGCGGGGGCGGCGGGTCGCCGGGGAGCTGTTTTTT CASTPRRGRRVAGELFF
TRBD2 TRBJ2-3 - TRBV19 TGTGCCAGTACCAAACTAGCGGGGGCAGATACGCAGTATTTT CASTKLAGADTQYF
TRBD1 TRBJ2-3 - TRBV5-4 TGTGCCAGCAGCTTCAAGGGACAGAACACAGGTACGCAGTATTTT CASSFKGQNTGTQYF
- TRBJ2-5 - TRBV28 TGTGCCAGTTTGGGACGGAGACCAGAGACCCAGTACTTC CASLGRRPETQYF
- TRBJ1-5 once TRBV5-1 TGCGCCAGCAGCTTGTCGGGGAGCAATCAGCCCCAGCATTTT CASSLSGSNQPQHF
TRBD1 TRBJ1-1 - TRBV5-1 TGCGCCAGCAGCTTGGAGAAGGGGGCCCTGAACACTGAAGCTTTCTTT CASSLEKGALNTEAFF
TRBD1 TRBJ2-1 - TRBV27 TGTGCCAGCAGTCCCGGGACAGGGACCTACAATGAGCAGTTCTTC CASSPGTGTYNEQFF
- TRBJ2-1 - TRBV2 TGTGCCATCACGAAAAAGGGAGCCTACTCCTACAATGAGCAGTTCTTC CAITKKGAYSYNEQFF
- TRBJ1-5 - TRBV6-6 TGTGCCAGCAGAACCGAGAATCAGCCCCAGCATTTT CASRTENQPQHF
TRBD1 TRBJ2-4 - TRBV28 TGTGCCAGCAGATTGGGACAGGGGGGTCTGCTAGCCAAAAACATTCAGTACTTC CASRLGQGGLLAKNIQYF
- TRBJ2-1 - TRBV10-1 TGCGCCAGCAGTGAGACAGTAAACAATGAGCAGTTCTTC CASSETVNNEQFF
TRBD2 TRBJ2-5 - TRBV5-1 TGCGCCAGCAGCCGGGGACTAGCGGGAGTTTCTGGGCAAGAGACCCAGTACTTC CASSRGLAGVSGQETQYF
- TRBJ2-3 - TRBV6-5 TGTGCCAGCAGTGTTCGTCGCACAGATACGCAGTATTTT CASSVRRTDTQYF
- TRBJ1-1 - TRBV21-1 TGTGCCAGCAGCAAAGAAGGGACTGGAGAAGCTTTCTTT CASSKEGTGEAFF
TRBD2 TRBJ2-1 - TRBV5-8 TGTGCCAGCAGCGTTGGGGGGGGCAATGAGCAGTTCTTC CASSVGGGNEQFF
- TRBJ2-1 - TRBV18 TGTGCCAGCTCACCACCAAGGGGACGGTCAAATGAGCAGTTCTTC CASSPPRGRSNEQFF
- TRBJ1-1 - TRBV4-3 TGCGCCAGCAGCCAAGGGGGGACCGGGCCCTCGAACACTGAAGCTTTCTTT CASSQGGTGPSNTEAFF
TRBD2 TRBJ2-1 - TRBV7-2 TGTGCCAGCAGCTTGCGAGGACTAGCGGGAGGCAATGAGCAGTTCTTC CASSLRGLAGGNEQFF
- TRBJ1-1 - TRBV4-2 TGTGCCAGCAGCGCAGGGCAGGGTAGGGAAGCTGAAGCTTTCTTT CASSAGQGREAEAFF